The clone carrying this T cell receptor beta chain was observed a handful of times. As to time point: patch test 1, 2 weeks after DPC sensitization. Treatment meaning: therapeutic diphenylcyclopropenone sensitization with weekly scalp DPC. The germline gives CDR1 KGHSH, CDR2 LQKENI. Trimming took 0 bases from V and 1 from J, leaving 9 bases between them. The CDR3 loop spans 15 amino acids. These data are taken from a study of human T cells and chemical hapten exposure. Study details: During the roughly 24-week study period, patients had diphenylcyclopropenone applied to the scalp every week.

Individual cDNA molecules in this library carried unique molecular identifiers. MiXCR was run by TCRdb on the RACE reads, yielding one entry per CDR3 protein. The repertoire consists of roughly 180,000 distinct CDR3 sequences, with approximately 14% occurring once and the leading ten covering 1.7%. This clonotype was obtained from a woman aged 30 to 39 with alopecia areata. Some clones in this sample may be carry-over from other donors' samples. The specimen was whole blood, collected in connection with sensitization to the hapten diphenylcyclopropenone (DPC). The chain is built from TRBV18 and TRBJ1-1; D gene uncertain. CDR3 in DNA: TGTGCCAGCTCACCACCGAACACTGGGAACACTGAAGCTTTCTTT. Translating it yields CASSPPNTGNTEAFF.